The clone carrying this T cell receptor (beta chain) was detected many times. The antigen remains undetermined. This record belongs to a study of neurological immune-mediated disorders. Notes on the study in general: No expanded-clone CDR3 amino acid sequence recurred across subjects, suggesting private TCR-beta repertoires.

cDNA synthesis was performed by 5'RACE with 10-nucleotide random UMIs. TCRdb re-derived calls from the 5' RACE reads in MiXCR, one entry per CDR3 protein. The sample includes about 66,000 distinct CDR3 sequences, 4.5% of them seen just once. The sequenced sample was PBMCs. This clonotype was sampled from a man aged 25-45 years with multiple sclerosis.

CDR3 nucleotide sequence: TGTGCCAGCAGTTTACCGACAGCCCGGATATCTAACTATGGCTACACCTTC. It is translated as CASSLPTARISNYGYTF. The chain employs TRBV28 and TRBJ1-2, with D possibly TRBD1 on 5 matching bases. Germline V lookup: CDR1 MDHEN, CDR2 SYDVKM. This CDR3 contains 17 residues. Trimming removed 2 bases at V and 0 bases at J, with 16 bases between.